Each of the 24 T cell receptor beta chains below was sequenced from the same sample in a study of human T cells and chemical hapten exposure. Time point reported: patch test 3, about 24 weeks after DPC sensitization. Treatment described: therapeutic diphenylcyclopropenone sensitization with weekly scalp DPC. TCRdb passed the RACE reads through MiXCR, listing each CDR3 protein once. The sample lists about 82,000 distinct CDR3 sequences; 10% to 15% were seen once. The specimen comprised whole blood, sampled in connection with sensitization to the hapten diphenylcyclopropenone (DPC). The receptor source for this set is a woman aged 50 to 65 with alopecia areata. Some clones in this sample may be carry-over from other donors' samples.

In this sample, this clonotype turned up a few times. The gene calls are TRBV29-1 and TRBJ2-1; unclear D gene. The CDR3 sequence is 11 residues long. Trimming took 4 bases from V and 4 from J, leaving 5 bases between them. Per the germline V gene, CDR1 is SQVTM and CDR2 is ANQGSEA. CDR3 nucleotides: TGCAGCGTTGCGGATTACAATGAGCAGTTCTTC. It translates to CSVADYNEQFF.

The CDR3 reads CASSYSRIGDEQYF. The CDR3 bases are TGTGCCAGCAGTTACTCCCGGATCGGGGACGAGCAGTACTTC. The V and J genes are TRBV6-6 and TRBJ2-7; tentative D call: TRBD2 (5 bases). The V end lost 0 bases, the J end lost 5 bases, and 11 bases lay between the germline ends. Germline V gene data show CDR1 as MNHNY and CDR2 as SVGAGI (reference sequence). The CDR3 is 14 residues long.

The chain links TRBV6-2 or TRBV6-3 to TRBJ2-1; no clear D gene. V was shortened by 6 bases and J by 10 bases, with 10 bases between the two germline ends. The CDR3 loop spans 11 amino acids. The germline V gene has CDR1 MNHEY and CDR2 SVGEGT. The CDR3 coding sequence is TGTGCCAGCAGGGCTTTACAAGAGCAGTTCTTC. Translated, it gives CASRALQEQFF.

This clonotype was detected a few times. The chain joins TRBV20-1 to TRBJ2-3; D unresolved. CDR3 size: 14 residues. Trimming removed 1 base at V and 1 base at J, with 9 bases between. Per germline, CDR1 DFQATT and CDR2 SNEGSKA (reference sequence). The CDR3 reads CSARGGYGTDTQYF. For the CDR3, the DNA is TGCAGTGCTAGAGGGGGATATGGCACAGATACGCAGTATTTT.

This clonotype was observed many times. This chain uses TRBV7-6 with TRBJ2-3; 12 positions agree with TRBD2. From germline, CDR1 is SGHVS and CDR2 FNYEAQ. The CDR3 runs to 16 residues. V lost 5 bases, J lost 2 bases, and 5 bases stayed unmatched. This chain's CDR3 is CASSPRLAGDTDTQYF. CDR3 coding DNA: TGTGCCAGCAGCCCGCGACTAGCGGGAGACACAGATACGCAGTATTTT.

The chain couples TRBV5-1 to TRBJ2-3, with TRBD2 as a possible D gene (6 bases). Trimming cost V 4 bases and J 5 bases, with 17 bases left between them. The V gene's germline CDR1 is SGHRS and CDR2 YFSETQ. The CDR3 length is 15 residues. The CDR3 is CASSRRPGAEDTQYF. As DNA, the CDR3 is TGCGCCAGCAGCCGGCGGCCGGGAGCGGAAGATACGCAGTATTTT. Filled out from reference TRBV5-1 and TRBJ2-3, the complete variable domain reads KAGVTQTPRYLIKTRGQQVTLSCSPISGHRSVSWYQQTPGQGLQFLFEYFSETQRNKGNFPGRFSGRQFSNSRSEMNVSTLELGDSALYLCASSRRPGAEDTQYFGPGTRLTVL.

J is TRBJ2-3 and V is TRBV2; D gene ambiguous. The CDR3 is made up of 15 amino acids. V was trimmed by 4 bases and J by 5 bases, leaving 16 bases between them. Germline CDR1 and CDR2: SNHLY and FYNNEI. CDR3 sequence: CASSVRQEFIDTQYF. DNA for the CDR3: TGTGCCAGCAGTGTTCGGCAGGAGTTCATAGATACGCAGTATTTT.

This clonotype was counted at least ten times. The chain couples TRBV29-1 to TRBJ2-5; D may match TRBD1 or TRBD2 (5 bases each). Germline lookup yields CDR1 SQVTM and CDR2 ANQGSEA. V was cut by 4 bases and J by 5 bases, with 14 bases left in between. The CDR3 runs to 13 residues. The CDR3 DNA reads TGCAGCGTTGTTTGGGGGAATTTGGAGACCCAGTACTTC. It yields the protein CSVVWGNLETQYF.

The gene calls are TRBV29-1 and TRBJ2-7; D possibly corresponds to TRBD1 (6 bases). CDR3 length: 13 residues. V lost 4 bases and J lost 3, with 13 bases in between. Germline V lookup: CDR1 SQVTM, CDR2 ANQGSEA. The CDR3 loop is CSVGGPGGYEQYF. CDR3 coding DNA: TGCAGCGTTGGGGGGCCAGGAGGCTACGAGCAGTACTTC.

V is TRBV29-1 and J is TRBJ2-1; 7 bases are shared with TRBD1. Germline V gene data show CDR1 as SQVTM and CDR2 as ANQGSEA. V shed 4 bases and J 6 bases; nucleotides not matched to a gene: 6. The CDR3 runs 13 residues. The CDR3 sequence: CSVARTGSNEQFF. The CDR3 region has the DNA TGCAGCGTTGCGAGGACAGGTTCCAATGAGCAGTTCTTC.

This CDR3 reads CSARDRGPGYTF. CDR3 nucleotides: TGCAGTGCTAGAGACAGGGGACCAGGCTACACCTTC. The genes are TRBV20-1 and TRBJ1-2; D is possibly TRBD1 (6 bases). Germline V gives CDR1 DFQATT, CDR2 SNEGSKA (reference sequence). The CDR3 extends over 12 amino acids. Between the trimmed V and J ends, which lost 0 bases and 8 bases, there was a span of 10 bases.

The table lists this clonotype with a few counts. The chain links TRBV30 to TRBJ2-1; 9 bases map to TRBD1. V shed 6 bases and J 9 bases; nucleotides not matched to a gene: 12. Germline V CDR1 and CDR2: GTSNPN, SVGIG (reference sequence). The CDR3 consists of 14 residues. As DNA, the CDR3 is TGTGCCTGCCCGGGACAGGGAGGCTTCGGTGAGCAGTTCTTC. Translating it yields CACPGQGGFGEQFF. Complete variable domain (other parts from reference TRBV30 and TRBJ2-1): SQTIHQWPATLVQPVGSPLSLECTVEGTSNPNLYWYRQAAGRGLQLLFYSVGIGQISSEVPQNLSASRPQDRQFILSSKKLLLSDSGFYLCACPGQGGFGEQFFGPGTRLTVL.

A remark on this clonotype: A much larger clone lies one base from this, so it may be a read error. This chain uses TRBV11-2 with TRBJ2-1; D may be TRBD2 (5 bases). CDR1 is SGHAT, CDR2 FQNNGV, per germline. V gave up 0 bases and J gave up 2 bases, with 23 bases separating them. This CDR3 is 20 amino acids long. The chain's CDR3 is CASSLDQSGRGLRTYNEQFF. In DNA form, the CDR3 reads TGTGCCAGCAGCTTAGATCAAAGTGGAAGAGGACTTAGAACCTACAATGAGCAGTTCTTC.

Ten or more counts support this clonotype. The chain employs TRBV6-2 or TRBV6-3 and TRBJ2-7; possible D gene TRBD1, 6 bases. This CDR3 contains 14 residues. Trimming removed 5 bases at V and 6 bases at J, with 17 bases between. Per the germline V gene, CDR1 is MNHEY and CDR2 is SVGEGT. The CDR3 here is CASSLDRVQSEQYF. CDR3 DNA sequence: TGTGCCAGCAGTCTGGACAGAGTACAGTCCGAGCAGTACTTC.

The chain employs TRBV3-1 and TRBJ2-5; no clear D gene. Trimming took 4 bases from V and 5 from J, leaving 20 bases between them. Per the germline V gene, CDR1 is LGHDT and CDR2 is YNNKEL (reference sequence). This CDR3 is built from 16 residues. The CDR3 DNA is TGTGCCAGCAGCCTTCAAGAAGAGGTCCCTAGGGAGACCCAGTACTTC. This translates into CASSLQEEVPRETQYF.

The CDR3 here is CASSSGLAHYEQYF. CDR3 bases: TGTGCCAGCAGTTCGGGACTAGCCCACTACGAGCAGTACTTC. The chain combines TRBV28 with TRBJ2-7, with TRBD2 matching 9 bases. The V gene's germline CDR1 is MDHEN and CDR2 SYDVKM. The V segment lost 4 bases and the J segment 3 bases; nucleotides outside the gene matches: 4. The CDR3 totals 14 residues.

The chain links TRBV4-1 to TRBJ1-6; D is undetermined. The V end was cut by 0 bases, the J end by 7 bases, with 10 bases between. Germline CDR1 and CDR2: MGHRA and YSYEKL. The CDR3 runs to 15 residues. CDR3 in DNA: TGCGCCAGCAGCCAAGATAGGGTCGGGAATTCACCCCTCCACTTT. Protein sequence: CASSQDRVGNSPLHF.

The chain has TRBV20-1 and TRBJ2-7, with D possibly being TRBD1 (5 bases). V lost 3 bases to trimming and J lost 3 bases, with 18 bases between them. CDR1 DFQATT and CDR2 SNEGSKA come from the germline V gene (reference sequence). CDR3 length: 15 amino acids. Written as DNA, the CDR3 is TGCAGTGCTAGGACTGGGGCAGAACTCGGCTACGAGCAGTACTTC. Protein sequence: CSARTGAELGYEQYF.

The table lists this clonotype with many counts. The chain carries TRBV29-1 and TRBJ2-5; D assignment may be TRBD1 or TRBD2 (6 bases each). Germline CDR1 SQVTM, CDR2 ANQGSEA. The CDR3 is made up of 12 amino acids. V lost 3 bases, J lost 5 bases, and 10 bases lay in between. The CDR3 DNA is TGCAGCGTTGATCAGGGGAGGGAGACCCAGTACTTC. Amino acids: CSVDQGRETQYF.

The table lists this clonotype with a few counts. J is TRBJ2-1 and V is TRBV5-4; 8 positions agree with TRBD2. J gave up 0 bases and V 3 bases, and 5 bases lay outside the gene matches. Germline V gene lookup returns CDR1 SGHNT and CDR2 YYREEE (reference sequence). This CDR3 contains 16 residues. This CDR3 reads CASSSSSGRSYNEQFF. The DNA of the CDR3 is TGTGCCAGCAGCTCGTCTAGCGGGCGCTCCTACAATGAGCAGTTCTTC.

V gene TRBV7-8 combines with J gene TRBJ2-7; D not resolved. CDR1 is SGHVS, CDR2 FQNEAQ, per germline. V was cut by 5 bases and J by 4 bases, with 9 bases left in between. The CDR3 has 12 residues. The DNA for the CDR3 is TGTGCCAGCAGCCTACCCGGGTACGAGCAGTACTTC. Translated, it gives CASSLPGYEQYF.

In this sample, this clonotype turned up many times. The gene calls are TRBV20-1 and TRBJ1-4; D remains unclear. This CDR3 comprises 15 residues. Germline V gene lookup returns CDR1 DFQATT and CDR2 SNEGSKA (reference sequence). Trimming left V 3 bases short and J 0 bases short, with 11 bases between. The CDR3 nucleotides read TGCAGTGCTAGTCCAGCAGTAGCAACTAATGAAAAACTGTTTTTT. Protein product: CSASPAVATNEKLFF.

This clonotype was detected many times. The chain joins TRBV2 to TRBJ2-2; 9 bases are shared with TRBD2. The germline V gene has CDR1 SNHLY and CDR2 FYNNEI. With 0 bases clipped from V and 4 bases from J, the junction kept 3 bases outside the gene matches. This CDR3 has 16 residues. CDR3 sequence reads: CASSEARGRATGELFF. The CDR3 nucleotides read TGTGCCAGCAGTGAAGCGCGCGGGAGGGCCACCGGGGAGCTGTTTTTT. Full variable domain (rest looked up from reference TRBV2 and TRBJ2-2): EPEVTQTPSHQVTQMGQEVILRCVPISNHLYFYWYRQILGQKVEFLVSFYNNEISEKSEIFDDQFSVERPDGSNFTLKIRSTKLEDSAMYFCASSEARGRATGELFFGEGSRLTVL.

The chain employs TRBV25-1 and TRBJ2-1; 13 bases are a match to TRBD2. V was pared by 8 bases and J by 3 bases, with 7 bases of the junction left unmatched. The CDR3 totals 16 residues. In germline, CDR1 is MGHDK, CDR2 SYGVNS. CDR3 bases: TGTGCCAGCGCTCCGGGACTAGCGGGACTCTACAATGAGCAGTTCTTC. Protein: CASAPGLAGLYNEQFF.